This T cell receptor (beta chain) is drawn from a study of neoadjuvant anti-PD-1 for oral cavity cancer. Across the study: Non-progressing patients received a fourth nivolumab dose near day 43, then surgery on days 50-56.

Regarding this clone: The target antigen is unknown.

V lost 2 bases and J 6 bases, leaving 5 bases between the germline ends. Germline CDR1 is MNHEY and CDR2 is SVGAGI. The CDR3 runs 12 residues. Time point meaning: after neoadjuvant nivolumab, at surgical resection. Patients had newly diagnosed, untreated stage II-IVA oral cavity squamous cell carcinoma. Patients had HPV-negative, locally advanced oral cavity squamous cell carcinoma. Sequencing was performed with immunoSEQ multiplex PCR; in TCRdb, only in-frame clones are kept and a portion is missing. The sample consists of approximately 30,000 clones, more than 65% of them appearing once. General study points: Each response group had just a few patients in TCR analyses.

The receptor was isolated from a person between 40 and 80 years old with oral cavity squamous cell carcinoma. This chain connects TRBV6-5 to TRBJ2-1; D not resolved. The sample was PBMCs, taken after nivolumab (anti-PD-1) treatment. The CDR3 region is CASSYGGNEQFF. For the CDR3, the DNA is TGTGCCAGCAGTTACGGTGGCAATGAGCAGTTCTTC.